The 24 T cell receptor beta chains presented below share a single source sample, sequenced in a study of response to subunit inactivated influenza vaccine. A single record per CDR3 protein comes from TCRdb applying MiXCR to the RT-PCR reads. Among 650,000 to 850,000 distinct CDR3 sequences, approximately 15% were seen once, and the ten largest hold 6.5% to 8.5%. Sequences were derived from PBMCs from blood, sampled around 15 days before vaccination. The source of these receptors is a man aged 50-59 years who received an inactivated influenza vaccine.

The CDR3 loop reads CASSQNGAGTNTIYF. The DNA of the CDR3 is TGTGCCAGCAGCCAAAATGGGGCCGGGACAAACACCATATATTTT. V gene TRBV7-8 combines with J gene TRBJ1-3; perhaps TRBD1 as D (5 bases). With 5 bases removed from V and 6 bases from J, the gap between germline ends came to 17 bases. The CDR3 contains 15 residues. Germline lookup yields CDR1 SGHVS and CDR2 FQNEAQ. Combining the CDR3 with reference TRBV7-8 and TRBJ1-3 gives the whole variable domain GAGVSQSPRYKVAKRGQDVALRCDPISGHVSLFWYQQALGQGPEFLTYFQNEAQLDKSGLPSDRFFAERPEGSVSTLKIQRTQQEDSAVYLCASSQNGAGTNTIYFGEGSWLTVV.

The CDR3, as DNA: TGTGCCAGCAGCTTGTTCAGGAGCACAGATACGCAGTATTTT. Translated, it gives CASSLFRSTDTQYF. The rearrangement joins TRBV5-5 to TRBJ2-3, with unresolved D. V shed 1 base and J shed 0 bases, with 6 bases lying between them. The CDR3 has 14 residues. In germline, CDR1 is SGHKS, CDR2 YYEKEE (reference sequence).

This clonotype was detected a few times. The gene calls are TRBV10-3 and TRBJ2-7, with 9 nucleotides matching TRBD1. The germline gives CDR1 ENHRY, CDR2 SYGVKD. Losses at the gene ends were 2 bases for V and 4 bases for J; bases not matched to a gene: 3. There are 14 residues in the CDR3. The CDR3 here is CAISEPGQGYEQYF. CDR3 sequence (DNA): TGTGCCATCAGTGAGCCGGGACAGGGATACGAGCAGTACTTC.

In its sample, this clonotype was seen a few times. Here the CDR3 DNA reads TGTGCCAGCAGAGCTCCGGGACAGCACACTGAAGCTTTCTTT. Its translation: CASRAPGQHTEAFF. V usage is TRBV25-1 and J usage is TRBJ1-1; 7 bases line up with TRBD1. The CDR3 runs 14 residues. Germline CDR1 and CDR2: MGHDK and SYGVNS. After removal of 6 bases from V and 3 bases from J, the junction contained 7 bases not matched to a gene. The full variable domain, in which reference TRBV25-1 and TRBJ1-1 provide the parts outside the CDR3, is EADIYQTPRYLVIGTGKKITLECSQTMGHDKMYWYQQDPGMELHLIHYSYGVNSTEKGDLSSESTVSRIRTEHFPLTLESARPSHTSQYLCASRAPGQHTEAFFGQGTRLTVV.

This clonotype was counted a few times. The chain is built from TRBV18 and TRBJ1-1, with 9 bases lining up with TRBD1. The CDR3 is made up of 15 amino acids. The germline V gene encodes CDR1 KGHSH and CDR2 LQKENI. Losses at the gene ends were 8 bases for V and 3 bases for J; bases not matched to a gene: 10. The CDR3 sequence: CASLTGGGRDTEAFF. Written as DNA, the CDR3 is TGTGCCAGCCTAACAGGGGGCGGTCGGGACACTGAAGCTTTCTTT.

CDR3 protein: CASSLGGGVEQYF. CDR3 nucleotides: TGTGCCAGCAGCTTAGGTGGGGGGGTCGAGCAGTACTTC. The rearrangement uses TRBV7-2 and TRBJ2-7, with 7 positions matching TRBD2. After removal of 1 base from V and 6 bases from J, the junction contained 3 bases not matched to a gene. Germline V gene sequence: CDR1 SGHTA, CDR2 FQGNSA. This CDR3 has 13 amino acids.

The sample holds many counts of this clonotype. The chain links TRBV11-2 to TRBJ2-3; 8 nucleotides agree with TRBD2. V shed 1 base, J shed 5 bases, and the junction held 8 bases outside the gene matches. The germline V gene encodes CDR1 SGHAT and CDR2 FQNNGV. The length of the CDR3 is 16 residues. For the CDR3, the DNA is TGTGCCAGCAGCTTAGGCCTGTGGACTAGCTTAGATACGCAGTATTTT. This encodes CASSLGLWTSLDTQYF. Using reference TRBV11-2 and TRBJ2-3 for the parts outside the CDR3, the full variable domain is EAGVAQSPRYKIIEKRQSVAFWCNPISGHATLYWYQQILGQGPKLLIQFQNNGVVDDSQLPKDRFSAERLKGVDSTLKIQPAKLEDSAVYLCASSLGLWTSLDTQYFGPGTRLTVL.

There are many counts of this clonotype. The chain joins TRBV12-3 or TRBV12-4 to TRBJ2-2; no reliable D call. The V end was cut by 5 bases, the J end by 4 bases, with 5 bases between. The CDR3 contains 12 residues. In nucleotides, the CDR3 is TGTGCCAGCAGTCGATCCACCGGGGAGCTGTTTTTT. It codes for CASSRSTGELFF.

The chain links TRBV11-3 to TRBJ2-2; 8 bases fit TRBD1. V lost 5 bases to trimming and J lost 7 bases; unmatched junction nucleotides: 6. This CDR3 has 14 amino acids. In germline, CDR1 is SGHNT, CDR2 YENEEA. The CDR3 DNA sequence: TGTGCCAGCAGCCTACGACAGGGGATCGGGGAGCTGTTTTTT. Protein product: CASSLRQGIGELFF. The complete variable domain, with remaining parts taken from reference TRBV11-3 and TRBJ2-2, reads EAGVVQSPRYKIIEKKQPVAFWCNPISGHNTLYWYLQNLGQGPELLIRYENEEAVDDSQLPKDRFSAERLKGVDSTLKIQPAELGDSAVYLCASSLRQGIGELFFGEGSRLTVL.

V is TRBV7-9 and J is TRBJ1-1; TRBD1 matches at 8 bases. Germline V gene data show CDR1 as SEHNR and CDR2 as FQNEAQ (reference sequence). CDR3 length: 13 residues. J gave up 4 bases and V 6 bases, and 4 bases lay outside the gene matches. The CDR3 spells CASSFDRGTEAFF. The CDR3 nucleotides are TGTGCCAGCAGTTTTGACAGGGGCACTGAAGCTTTCTTT.

The V call is TRBV11-2, the J call TRBJ2-1; 8 nucleotides line up with TRBD1. Germline assignment: CDR1 SGHAT and CDR2 FQNNGV. V was pared by 0 bases and J by 2 bases, with 3 bases of the junction left unmatched. The CDR3 extends over 16 amino acids. The CDR3: CASSLDTGGTYNEQFF. The DNA for the CDR3 is TGTGCCAGCAGCTTAGATACAGGGGGGACCTACAATGAGCAGTTCTTC.

In this sample, this clonotype turned up a few times. The rearrangement joins TRBV9 to TRBJ1-1; D not resolved. The germline CDR1 and CDR2 sequences are SGDLS and YYNGEE. The CDR3 runs 14 residues. Trimming cost V 3 bases and J 1 base, with 10 bases left between them. CDR3 protein: CASSASPRNTEAFF. The CDR3, as DNA: TGTGCCAGCAGCGCATCCCCGAGGAACACTGAAGCTTTCTTT.

The rearrangement links TRBV30 to TRBJ2-6; 8 bases agree with TRBD1. The length of the CDR3 is 18 residues. The V and J ends lost 0 bases and 2 bases, in that order; junction bases with no gene match: 9. In germline, CDR1 is GTSNPN, CDR2 SVGIG (reference sequence). CDR3 sequence reads: CAWSVGAGGIPGANVLTF. The CDR3 nucleotides read TGTGCCTGGAGTGTAGGGGCAGGGGGCATCCCTGGGGCCAACGTCCTGACTTTC.

Only a few counts were recorded for this clonotype. The chain carries TRBV19 and TRBJ2-5; TRBD1 matches 11 bases. After removal of 7 bases from V and 9 bases from J, the junction contained 4 bases not matched to a gene. This CDR3 region has 12 residues. Germline lookup yields CDR1 LNHDA and CDR2 SQIVND (reference sequence). CDR3 amino acids: CASNRDRGAQYF. For the CDR3, the DNA is TGTGCCAGTAACCGGGACAGGGGGGCCCAGTACTTC.

The V gene is TRBV12-3 or TRBV12-4, the J gene TRBJ2-3; 12 nucleotides agree with TRBD2. The V segment lost 7 bases and the J segment 4 bases; nucleotides outside the gene matches: 9. This CDR3 region has 16 residues. This chain's CDR3 is CASTRTSGEPADTQYF. CDR3 sequence (DNA): TGTGCCAGCACCCGGACTAGCGGGGAGCCGGCAGATACGCAGTATTTT.

Only a few counts were recorded for this clonotype. The chain carries TRBV14 and TRBJ1-2; D is ambiguous. Deletions cut 0 bases from V and 8 bases from J, with 7 bases between. Germline loops: CDR1 SGHDN, CDR2 FVKESK. This CDR3 comprises 12 residues. As DNA, the CDR3 is TGTGCCAGCAGCCAAGATTTTGGCGGCTACACCTTC. Protein sequence: CASSQDFGGYTF.

V and J are TRBV28 and TRBJ2-1; tentatively, D is TRBD2 (6 bases). V dropped 7 bases and J dropped 7 bases, with 23 bases sitting between them. Germline CDR1 and CDR2: MDHEN and SYDVKM. The CDR3 contains 16 residues. CDR3 sequence reads: CASTVAGGPKVNEQFF. CDR3 coding DNA: TGTGCCAGCACCGTTGCAGGAGGGCCGAAGGTGAATGAGCAGTTCTTC.

This clonotype has only a few counts. This chain joins TRBV7-2 and TRBJ1-1; 7 nucleotides line up with TRBD1. This CDR3 contains 14 residues. V lost 6 bases to trimming and J lost 0 bases; unmatched junction nucleotides: 4. Looked up from germline, CDR1 is SGHTA and CDR2 is FQGNSA. CDR3: CASRGGQMNTEAFF. DNA for the CDR3: TGTGCCAGCAGGGGGGGACAGATGAACACTGAAGCTTTCTTT. The full variable domain, completed using reference TRBV7-2 and TRBJ1-1, is GAGVSQSPSNKVTEKGKDVELRCDPISGHTALYWYRQSLGQGLEFLIYFQGNSAPDKSGLPSDRFSAERTGGSVSTLTIQRTQQEDSAVYLCASRGGQMNTEAFFGQGTRLTVV.

V usage is TRBV9 and J usage is TRBJ1-2; a possible D gene is TRBD1 (6 bases). CDR3 length: 15 residues. Trimming took off 1 base at V and 2 bases at J, with 12 bases between the two ends. Germline CDR1 reads SGDLS; CDR2 reads YYNGEE. The CDR3 is CASSVNREENYGYTF. The CDR3 DNA is TGTGCCAGCAGCGTAAACAGGGAGGAGAACTATGGCTACACCTTC. The full variable domain, with the rest looked up from reference TRBV9 and TRBJ1-2, is DSGVTQTPKHLITATGQRVTLRCSPRSGDLSVYWYQQSLDQGLQFLIQYYNGEERAKGNILERFSAQQFPDLHSELNLSSLELGDSALYFCASSVNREENYGYTFGSGTRLTVV.

This clonotype was seen more than once but under ten times. The chain couples TRBV2 to TRBJ2-1; tentatively, D is TRBD1 or TRBD2 (6 bases each). The germline gives CDR1 SNHLY, CDR2 FYNNEI. CDR3 length: 17 amino acids. V lost 5 bases to trimming and J lost 0 bases, with 17 bases between them. The CDR3 DNA reads as TGTGCCAGCAGTAACGGTCGGGGGCCGGGCTCCTACAATGAGCAGTTCTTC. Protein product: CASSNGRGPGSYNEQFF.

This clonotype has ten or more counts. Its ends do not fully match the called genes, so a read error is possible. The genes are TRBV12-3 or TRBV12-4 and TRBJ1-5; D is undetermined. The CDR3 totals 13 residues. CDR3 sequence reads: CASSLAPNQPQHF. CDR3 nucleotides: TGTGCCAGCAGCTTAGCACCGAATCAGCCCCAGCATTTT.

This clonotype occurred many times. The chain recombines TRBV6-2 or TRBV6-3 with TRBJ2-1; TRBD1 matches at 8 bases. This CDR3 has 14 amino acids. Germline-derived CDR1 and CDR2 are MNHEY and SVGEGT. With 6 bases clipped from V and 5 bases from J, the junction kept 6 bases outside the gene matches. The CDR3 sequence: CASRTGGIHNEQFF. Here the CDR3 DNA reads TGTGCCAGCAGAACAGGGGGTATTCACAATGAGCAGTTCTTC.

The chain carries TRBV28 and TRBJ2-7; D remains ambiguous. Deletions cut 4 bases from V and 0 bases from J, with 25 bases between. This CDR3 region has 19 residues. Germline CDR1 is MDHEN and CDR2 is SYDVKM. In DNA, the CDR3 is TGTGCCAGCAGTTCCGCCTTCCTTTCTCTGGCGGCGAGCTCCTACGAGCAGTACTTC. Amino acid sequence: CASSSAFLSLAASSYEQYF.

This clonotype was detected only a few times. The V gene is TRBV7-6, the J gene TRBJ2-5; 9 positions match TRBD2. The CDR3 sequence is 16 residues long. CDR1 is SGHVS, CDR2 FNYEAQ, per germline. Trimming took 2 bases from V and 4 from J; bases not matched to a gene: 8. CDR3 sequence (DNA): TGTGCCAGCAGCTTAAGTGTTGGCGGGGGGGGAGAGACCCAGTACTTC. It specifies CASSLSVGGGGETQYF.